This TCR beta chain stems from a study of spatial heterogeneity in lung cancer. Study observations and caveats: Expanded intratumoral alpha and beta TCR counts tracked tumor mutation counts.

By sample share, this clonotype is medium-sized. What it recognizes is unknown. This beta chain came through as a stray read in a library set up for alpha chains, and its size says little. Each CDR3 protein gets one entry after TCRdb re-called the 5' RACE reads with MiXCR. The table includes fewer than 2,000 distinct CDR3 sequences, 9.8% detected once. The time point: sample taken at primary tumor resection. The donor group consisted of roughly 70 patients who had untreated, early-stage non-small cell lung cancer. This CDR3 region has 16 residues. Per germline, CDR1 SGHVS and CDR2 FNYEAQ. V was trimmed by 1 base and J by 3 bases, leaving 13 bases between them.

The sample was lung tumor tissue, taken at surgery. This clonotype was obtained from a female donor with early-stage non-small cell lung cancer. The chain recombines TRBV7-6 with TRBJ2-1; D may be TRBD1 or TRBD2 (5 bases each). CDR3 in amino acids: CASSLVPGAYYNEQFF. CDR3 DNA sequence: TGTGCCAGCAGCTTAGTCCCCGGGGCTTACTACAATGAGCAGTTCTTC.